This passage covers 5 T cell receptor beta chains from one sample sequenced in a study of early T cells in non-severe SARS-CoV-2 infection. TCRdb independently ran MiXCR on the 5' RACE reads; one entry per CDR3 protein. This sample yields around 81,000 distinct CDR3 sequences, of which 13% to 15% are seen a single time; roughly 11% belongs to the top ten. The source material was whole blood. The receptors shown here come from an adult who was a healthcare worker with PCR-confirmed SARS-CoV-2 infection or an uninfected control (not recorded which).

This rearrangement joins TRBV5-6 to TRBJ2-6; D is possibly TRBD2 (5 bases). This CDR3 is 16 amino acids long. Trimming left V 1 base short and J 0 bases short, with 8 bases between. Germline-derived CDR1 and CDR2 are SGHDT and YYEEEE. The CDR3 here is CASSLRGNSGANVLTF. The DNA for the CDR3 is TGTGCCAGCAGCTTGCGAGGGAACTCTGGGGCCAACGTCCTGACTTTC.

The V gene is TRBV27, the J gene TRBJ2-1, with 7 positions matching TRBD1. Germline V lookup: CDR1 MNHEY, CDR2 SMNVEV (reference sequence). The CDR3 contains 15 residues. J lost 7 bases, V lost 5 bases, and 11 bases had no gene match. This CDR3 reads CASSPFGTASNEQFF. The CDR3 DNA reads TGTGCCAGCAGTCCCTTCGGGACAGCAAGTAATGAGCAGTTCTTC.

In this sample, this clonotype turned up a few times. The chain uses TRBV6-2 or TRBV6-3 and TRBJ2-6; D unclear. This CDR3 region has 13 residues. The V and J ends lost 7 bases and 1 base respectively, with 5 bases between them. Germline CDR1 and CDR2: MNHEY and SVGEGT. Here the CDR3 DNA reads TGTGCCAGCAATTTATCTGGGGCCAACGTCCTGACTTTC. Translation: CASNLSGANVLTF.

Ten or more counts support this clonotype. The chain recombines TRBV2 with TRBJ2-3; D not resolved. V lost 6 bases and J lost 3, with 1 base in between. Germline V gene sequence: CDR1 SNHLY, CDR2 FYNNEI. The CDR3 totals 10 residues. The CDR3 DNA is TGTGCCAGCAGGACAGATACGCAGTATTTT. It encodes CASRTDTQYF.

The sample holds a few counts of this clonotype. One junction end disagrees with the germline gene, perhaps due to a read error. In nucleotides, the CDR3 is TGTGCCAGCCCACCCCCGTTGGACGAGCAGTACTTC. Translated: CASPPPLDEQYF. The chain is built from TRBV18 and TRBJ2-7; D not resolved. Per the germline V gene, CDR1 is KGHSH and CDR2 is LQKENI. The CDR3 is 12 residues long.